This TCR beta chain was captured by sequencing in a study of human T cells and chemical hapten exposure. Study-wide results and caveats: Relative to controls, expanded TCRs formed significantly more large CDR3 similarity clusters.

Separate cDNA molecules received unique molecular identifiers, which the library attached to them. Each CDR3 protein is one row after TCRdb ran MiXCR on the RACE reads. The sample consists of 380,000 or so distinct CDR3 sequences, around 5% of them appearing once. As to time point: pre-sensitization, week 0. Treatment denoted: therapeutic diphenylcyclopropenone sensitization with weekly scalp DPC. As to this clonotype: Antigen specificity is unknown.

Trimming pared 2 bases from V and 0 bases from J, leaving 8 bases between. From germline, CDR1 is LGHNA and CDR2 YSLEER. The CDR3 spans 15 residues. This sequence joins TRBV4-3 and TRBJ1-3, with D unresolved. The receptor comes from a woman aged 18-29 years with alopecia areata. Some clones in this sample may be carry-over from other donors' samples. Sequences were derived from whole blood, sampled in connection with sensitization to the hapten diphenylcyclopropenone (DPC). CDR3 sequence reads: CASSQLNSSGNTIYF. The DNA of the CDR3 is TGCGCCAGCAGCCAACTTAACAGCTCTGGAAACACCATATATTTT.